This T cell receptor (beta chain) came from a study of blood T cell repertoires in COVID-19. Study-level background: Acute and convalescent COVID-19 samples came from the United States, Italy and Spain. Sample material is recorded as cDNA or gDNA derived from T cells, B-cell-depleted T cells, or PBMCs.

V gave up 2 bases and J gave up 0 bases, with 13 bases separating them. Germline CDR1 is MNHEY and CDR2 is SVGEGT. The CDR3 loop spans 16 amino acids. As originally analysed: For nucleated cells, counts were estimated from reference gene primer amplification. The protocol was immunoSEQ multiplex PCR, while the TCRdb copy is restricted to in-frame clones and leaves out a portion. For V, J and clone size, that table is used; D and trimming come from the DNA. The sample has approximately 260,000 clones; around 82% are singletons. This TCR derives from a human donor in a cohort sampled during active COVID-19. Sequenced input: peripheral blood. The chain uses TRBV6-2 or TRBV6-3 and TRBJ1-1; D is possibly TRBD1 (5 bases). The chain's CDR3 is CASSYVQGSMNTEAFF. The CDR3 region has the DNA TGTGCCAGCAGTTACGTTCAGGGATCCATGAACACTGAAGCTTTCTTT.